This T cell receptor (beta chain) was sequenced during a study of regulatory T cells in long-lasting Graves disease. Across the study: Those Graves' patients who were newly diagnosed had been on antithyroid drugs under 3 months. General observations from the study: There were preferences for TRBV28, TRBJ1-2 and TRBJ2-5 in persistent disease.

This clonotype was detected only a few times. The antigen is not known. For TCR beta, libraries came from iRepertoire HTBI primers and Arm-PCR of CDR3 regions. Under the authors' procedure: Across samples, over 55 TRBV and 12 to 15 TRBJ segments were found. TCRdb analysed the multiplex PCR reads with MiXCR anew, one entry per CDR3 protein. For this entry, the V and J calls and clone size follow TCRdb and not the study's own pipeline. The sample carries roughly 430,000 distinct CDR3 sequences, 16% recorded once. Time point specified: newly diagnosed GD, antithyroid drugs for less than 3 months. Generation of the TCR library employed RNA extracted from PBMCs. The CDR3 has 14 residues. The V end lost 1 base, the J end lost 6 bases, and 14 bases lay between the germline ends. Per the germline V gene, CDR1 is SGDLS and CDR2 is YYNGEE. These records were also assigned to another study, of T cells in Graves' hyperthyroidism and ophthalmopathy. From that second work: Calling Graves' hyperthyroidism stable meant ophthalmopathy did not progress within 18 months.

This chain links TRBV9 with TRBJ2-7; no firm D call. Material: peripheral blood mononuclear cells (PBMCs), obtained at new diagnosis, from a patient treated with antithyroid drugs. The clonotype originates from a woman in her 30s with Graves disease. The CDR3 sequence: CASSVSSTSGEQYF. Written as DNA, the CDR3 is TGTGCCAGCAGCGTATCCTCAACCTCGGGCGAGCAGTACTTC. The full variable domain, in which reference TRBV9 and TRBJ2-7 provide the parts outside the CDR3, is DSGVTQTPKHLITATGQRVTLRCSPRSGDLSVYWYQQSLDQGLQFLIQYYNGEERAKGNILERFSAQQFPDLHSELNLSSLELGDSALYFCASSVSSTSGEQYFGPGTRLTVT.